The TCR beta chain under discussion was sequenced for a study of cytomegalovirus exposure and HLA in healthy donors. Overall study results and limits: When analyzed later, a missense DCLRE1C variant was found to be linked to TCR beta V- and J-gene trimming. In a later analysis, at a false discovery rate of 0.05, approximately 15,000 TCR beta sequences matched HLA alleles.

From germline, CDR1 is LNHDA and CDR2 SQIVND (reference sequence). Trimming took 5 bases from V and 0 from J; bases not matched to a gene: 5. This CDR3 spans 16 amino acids. Researchers ran the PCR with 60 Vbeta and 13 Jbeta primers. Produced via immunoSEQ multiplex PCR; TCRdb's table is partial and in-frame only. Here the sample spans 150,000 to 200,000 clones, roughly 85% being singletons. This clone was counted only a few times. What it binds is not known. This rearrangement joins TRBV19 to TRBJ2-3, with 10 bases lining up with TRBD2. The specimen was PBMCs. The TCR originated in a boy aged 2 to 10 in good health and CMV-seronegative. CDR3 region: CASSGQAGGSTDTQYF. The CDR3 region has the DNA TGTGCCAGTAGTGGACAAGCGGGGGGGAGCACAGATACGCAGTATTTT.